These 19 T cell receptor beta chains originate from one sample sequenced in a study of Graves' ophthalmopathy and Graves' hyperthyroidism. RNA transcripts served as template for amplifying TCR beta CDR3 sequences. First-round RT-PCR used HTBI primers; second-round multiplex PCR followed. TCRdb called the multiplex PCR reads again in MiXCR, with one record for every CDR3 protein. The data show 200,000 to 250,000 distinct CDR3 sequences, under 30% seen once. Material: peripheral blood. These receptors all stem from a man aged 45-65 years with Graves' ophthalmopathy.

The chain joins TRBV12-3 or TRBV12-4 to TRBJ1-1, with TRBD1 identical over 7 bases. The CDR3 is 12 residues long. After removal of 5 bases from V and 7 bases from J, the junction contained 4 bases not matched to a gene. CDR3 DNA: TGTGCCAGCAGTGTTAGGGACAGTGAAGCTTTCTTT. This translates into CASSVRDSEAFF.

There are many counts of this clonotype. The CDR3 reads CASSGGQVNQPQHF. CDR3 nucleotide sequence: TGTGCCAGCAGTGGCGGACAGGTTAATCAGCCCCAGCATTTT. The gene calls are TRBV2 and TRBJ1-5; 7 nucleotides match TRBD1. V lost 4 bases and J lost 4; bases outside the gene matches: 4. CDR3 length: 14 residues. CDR1 and CDR2 (germline): SNHLY, FYNNEI.

CDR3 nucleotides: TGTGCCAGCAGACAATCAGGACGCACTGAAGCTTTCTTT. Translation: CASRQSGRTEAFF. The V gene is TRBV12-3 or TRBV12-4, the J gene TRBJ1-1, with unresolved D. V gave up 6 bases and J gave up 4 bases, with 12 bases separating them. The CDR3 contains 13 residues.

In its sample, this clonotype was seen a few times. This rearrangement joins TRBV7-3 to TRBJ2-5; the D is unclear. Germline CDR1 SGHTA, CDR2 FQGTGA. V was shortened by 5 bases and J by 9 bases, with 22 bases between the two germline ends. CDR3 length equals 15 residues. CDR3 sequence (DNA): TGTGCCAGCAGCCTACAATCCCCCCCAAGTGGGGCCCAGTACTTC. The encoded protein is CASSLQSPPSGAQYF.

The chain combines TRBV12-3 or TRBV12-4 with TRBJ1-5; TRBD1 aligns across 8 bases. Unmatched junction bases numbered 6, after V lost 5 bases and J lost 6 bases. The CDR3 consists of 14 residues. The CDR3 loop reads CASSTGTGGQPQHF. The CDR3 DNA follows: TGTGCCAGCAGTACGGGGACAGGAGGTCAGCCCCAGCATTTT.

The table lists this clonotype with many counts. The J gene is TRBJ2-5, the V gene TRBV11-2; no firm D call. CDR3 length: 14 residues. Trimming took off 0 bases at V and 5 bases at J, with 10 bases between the two ends. From germline, CDR1 is SGHAT and CDR2 FQNNGV. CDR3 bases: TGTGCCAGCAGCTTAGATTCTTTGGGGGAGACCCAGTACTTC. Residues: CASSLDSLGETQYF.

This rearrangement joins TRBV12-3 or TRBV12-4 to TRBJ2-7; D call uncertain. Trimming left V 3 bases short and J 5 bases short, with 11 bases between. The CDR3 runs to 13 residues. The CDR3 reads CASSFGRWHEQYF. The DNA of the CDR3 is TGTGCCAGCAGTTTTGGCAGGTGGCACGAGCAGTACTTC.

The V gene is TRBV10-3, the J gene TRBJ1-5; TRBD1 aligns across 9 bases. Unmatched junction bases numbered 3, after V lost 2 bases and J lost 4 bases. The CDR3 loop spans 15 amino acids. Germline CDR1 is ENHRY and CDR2 is SYGVKD. DNA of the CDR3: TGTGCCATCAGTGAGAGGGACAGGGAGAATCAGCCCCAGCATTTT. Its protein product is CAISERDRENQPQHF.

The genes are TRBV7-2 and TRBJ1-1; D remains unclear. This CDR3 spans 14 amino acids. Deletions cut 3 bases from V and 4 bases from J, with 12 bases between. Per germline, CDR1 SGHTA and CDR2 FQGNSA. CDR3 sequence: CASSLGPWGTEAFF. For the CDR3, the DNA is TGTGCCAGCAGCTTGGGTCCCTGGGGCACTGAAGCTTTCTTT.

This clonotype was detected ten times or more. This chain connects TRBV19 to TRBJ1-5, with D possibly being TRBD1 (6 bases). V lost 0 bases and J lost 0, with 12 bases in between. This CDR3 comprises 17 residues. Germline CDR1 and CDR2: LNHDA and SQIVND (reference sequence). CDR3: CASSIDQDRRSNQPQHF. Here the CDR3 DNA reads TGTGCCAGTAGTATAGATCAAGACAGGCGTAGCAATCAGCCCCAGCATTTT.

This clonotype has a single count. CDR3 loop: CASSSPGGGRSEAFF. The CDR3 region has the DNA TGTGCCAGCAGTTCCCCGGGGGGGGGACGAAGTGAAGCTTTCTTT. The chain joins TRBV28 to TRBJ1-1, with D possibly TRBD1 on 5 matching bases. The length of the CDR3 is 15 residues. The ends were cut back, 4 bases at V and 7 bases at J, with 19 bases in the middle. CDR1 is MDHEN, CDR2 SYDVKM, per germline.

This clonotype was observed a few times. The chain is built from TRBV6-1 and TRBJ1-6; 8 bases agree with TRBD1. The CDR3 sequence is 15 residues long. Germline V gene data show CDR1 as MNHNS and CDR2 as SASEGT. With 5 bases clipped from V and 9 bases from J, the junction kept 9 bases outside the gene matches. As DNA, the CDR3 is TGTGCCAGCAGTAAGACAGGGGCGAGCGTTTCACCCCTCCACTTT. Its protein is CASSKTGASVSPLHF.

Many counts were recorded for this clonotype. The chain links TRBV19 to TRBJ1-1; possible D gene TRBD1, 5 bases. Germline V gene lookup returns CDR1 LNHDA and CDR2 SQIVND (reference sequence). The CDR3 is 15 residues long. The V end lost 3 bases, the J end lost 2 bases, and 13 bases lay between the germline ends. The CDR3 DNA sequence: TGTGCCAGTAGTATTAACGGGGGGAGTAACACTGAAGCTTTCTTT. Translation gives CASSINGGSNTEAFF.

The J gene is TRBJ1-1, the V gene TRBV15, with D possibly being TRBD1 (6 bases). This CDR3 is built from 13 residues. Germline V gene sequence: CDR1 LNHNV, CDR2 YYDKDF (reference sequence). Trimming left V 5 bases short and J 8 bases short, with 15 bases between. CDR3 sequence: CATSGVPTGEAFF. The CDR3 region has the DNA TGTGCCACCAGCGGAGTGCCCACAGGGGAAGCTTTCTTT. Looking up the rest from reference TRBV15 and TRBJ1-1 gives the full variable domain: DAMVIQNPRYQVTQFGKPVTLSCSQTLNHNVMYWYQQKSSQAPKLLFHYYDKDFNNEADTPDNFQSRRPNTSFCFLDIRSPGLGDTAMYLCATSGVPTGEAFFGQGTRLTVV.

This clonotype was seen at least ten times. The chain uses TRBV4-1 and TRBJ1-5; D ambiguous. Trimming removed 0 bases from V and 9 bases from J, with 9 bases in between. CDR3 length: 13 residues. The germline CDR1 and CDR2 sequences are MGHRA and YSYEKL. In nucleotides, the CDR3 is TGCGCCAGCAGCCAAGACTTCCCGGGGCCCCAGCATTTT. Residues: CASSQDFPGPQHF.

This clonotype was picked up many times. The chain uses TRBV4-3 and TRBJ2-5; 10 nucleotides agree with TRBD2. This CDR3 is 16 amino acids long. V was clipped by 4 bases and J by 1 base; unmatched bases: 6. In germline, CDR1 is LGHNA, CDR2 YSLEER. The CDR3 loop is CASSLATSGFQETQYF. As DNA, the CDR3 is TGCGCCAGCAGCCTTGCGACTAGCGGGTTCCAAGAGACCCAGTACTTC.

This clonotype was seen ten or more times. The V call is TRBV20-1, the J call TRBJ1-1, with 8 bases that match TRBD1. The CDR3 is 17 amino acids. The junction had 17 bases not matched to a gene; V was cut back by 5 bases and J by 3 bases. Germline V gene sequence: CDR1 DFQATT, CDR2 SNEGSKA (reference sequence). In nucleotides, the CDR3 is TGCAGTGCTTCTAAAGCCGCAGGGGGCAGATGGTACACTGAAGCTTTCTTT. Protein product: CSASKAAGGRWYTEAFF.

This clonotype showed up many times. The chain uses TRBV6-5 and TRBJ2-5; D uncertain. The germline V gene encodes CDR1 MNHEY and CDR2 SVGAGI. Trimming shortened V by 0 bases and J by 4 bases, and 9 bases separated the two germline ends. This CDR3 contains 14 residues. CDR3 loop: CASSYSLGGETQYF. The CDR3 DNA reads as TGTGCCAGCAGTTACTCGCTGGGTGGAGAGACCCAGTACTTC.

This clonotype was recorded many times. CDR3 sequence: CASSRPAGGPETQYF. The CDR3 DNA sequence: TGTGCCAGCAGTCGTCCAGCGGGAGGGCCGGAGACCCAGTACTTC. This chain connects TRBV28 to TRBJ2-5, with 10 nucleotides matching TRBD2. After removal of 5 bases from V and 5 bases from J, the junction contained 8 bases not matched to a gene. The CDR3 is made up of 15 amino acids. CDR1 MDHEN and CDR2 SYDVKM come from the germline V gene.